This entry describes one T cell receptor (beta chain). The data are from a study of blood T cell repertoires in COVID-19. Background on the study: The samples span acute and convalescent COVID-19 from the United States, Italy and Spain.

The length of the CDR3 is 15 residues. J lost 2 bases, V lost 3 bases, and 1 base had no gene match. Germline V CDR1 and CDR2: MNHEY, SMNVEV (reference sequence). Per the original methods: Amplification from reference gene primers served as the basis for estimated nucleated cell counts. Produced via immunoSEQ multiplex PCR; TCRdb's table is partial and in-frame only. V, J and clone size reflect that table, while D and trimming were determined from the DNA. The repertoire consists of under 300,000 clones, with roughly 85% occurring once and the leading ten covering about 6.9%. The chain has TRBV27 and TRBJ1-5, with TRBD1 matching 10 bases. This TCR derives from a woman between 50 and 59 years old who had been exposed to COVID-19. Material: PBMCs or T cells enriched from blood (not recorded which). CDR3 residues: CASSLGTGGNQPQHF. The CDR3 DNA reads TGTGCCAGCAGTTTGGGGACAGGGGGCAATCAGCCCCAGCATTTT.